This T cell receptor (beta chain) stems from a study of blood T cell repertoires in COVID-19. Methods used by the authors: Reference gene primer amplification in the assay estimated nucleated cell counts. Profiling relied on immunoSEQ multiplex PCR, and the TCRdb table lists in-frame clones only, not all of them. V and J calls and clone size are those listed in that table; D and trimming were worked out from the DNA. The profile shows about 330,000 clones, around 90% of them singletons. The V segment lost 3 bases and the J segment 0 bases; nucleotides outside the gene matches: 5. The CDR3 sequence is 18 residues long. Germline CDR1 ENHRY, CDR2 SYGVKD. Donors in Cohort 3 who had recovered were those with two negative PCRs, healthcare professional clearance, or resolution of their symptoms.

Sequences were obtained from PBMCs or T cells enriched from blood (not recorded which). This chain links TRBV10-3 with TRBJ2-4; 13 bases are a match to TRBD2. The receptor's source is a man aged 25 to 40 who had recovered from COVID-19. DNA for the CDR3: TGTGCCATCAGTGAACTAGCGGGGGGGCTTCAAGCCAAAAACATTCAGTACTTC. It translates to CAISELAGGLQAKNIQYF.